This T cell receptor beta chain was identified during a study of response to subunit inactivated influenza vaccine. Overall study results and limits: Few additional T cells are recruited per seasonal influenza vaccination, authors suggested.

TCRdb independently ran MiXCR on the RT-PCR reads; one entry per CDR3 protein. The data contain 540,000 or so distinct CDR3 sequences, 10% to 15% of them singletons. This clonotype was seen more than once but under ten times. Its matching antigen is unknown. Sequencing used PBMCs from blood, obtained 40 to 50 days after vaccination. The TCR comes from a man in his fifties or sixties who received an inactivated influenza vaccine.

CDR3 nucleotides: TGTGCCAGCAGTCCCCGGGACAAGGGACGTTTGGCTTACTTC. Protein: CASSPRDKGRLAYF. The rearrangement links TRBV6-1 to TRBJ2-5; perhaps TRBD1 as D (6 bases). Trimming cost V 5 bases and J 14 bases, with 24 bases left between them. Per germline, CDR1 MNHNS and CDR2 SASEGT. This CDR3 comprises 14 residues.